Listed here are 24 T cell receptor beta chains from one sample, sequenced in a study of blood T cells in healthy people across ages. With a J-beta primer mix and a sample-barcoded 5' primer, a second PCR ran about 7 to 12 cycles. TCRdb fed the 5' RACE reads into MiXCR, producing one record per CDR3 protein. This table has 1.2 million to 1.5 million distinct CDR3 sequences, roughly 40% appearing once. The sequencing input was blood. The receptors were gathered from a woman aged 18 to 35 in good health.

V is TRBV20-1 and J is TRBJ2-7; 9 bases are a match to TRBD2. Per germline, CDR1 DFQATT and CDR2 SNEGSKA (reference sequence). Trimming at V came to 6 bases and at J to 7 bases, leaving 10 bases not matched to a gene. The CDR3 runs to 13 residues. The CDR3: CSAPSGAGLEQYF. In DNA, the CDR3 is TGCAGTGCCCCTAGCGGGGCTGGTTTAGAGCAGTACTTC.

The V gene is TRBV10-1, the J gene TRBJ2-1, with a possible D match to TRBD2 (7 bases). Germline values: CDR1 WNHNN, CDR2 SYGVQD (reference sequence). V shed 0 bases and J shed 2 bases, with 11 bases lying between them. This CDR3 is built from 16 residues. CDR3 bases: TGCGCCAGCAGTGAGTCGAGGGGGGGCACCTACAATGAGCAGTTCTTC. Residues: CASSESRGGTYNEQFF.

This clonotype was detected once. The chain recombines TRBV9 with TRBJ2-7; a possible D gene is TRBD1 (5 bases). Germline CDR1 and CDR2: SGDLS and YYNGEE. This CDR3 region has 14 residues. Deletions cut 0 bases from V and 3 bases from J, with 10 bases between. The CDR3 DNA reads TGTGCCAGCAGCGTAGGTGGGGCTGACTACGAGCAGTACTTC. Its protein is CASSVGGADYEQYF.

On this clonotype itself: One end of the junction fails to match germline, which may point to a read error. The V and J genes are TRBV29-1 and TRBJ2-1; D gene ambiguous. Germline V gene sequence: CDR1 SQVTM, CDR2 ANQGSEA. This CDR3 comprises 14 residues. The CDR3 is CSVEGGNSCNEQFF. CDR3 coding DNA: TGCAGCGTTGAAGGTGGGAACTCCTGCAATGAGCAGTTCTTC.

The chain links TRBV4-2 to TRBJ1-4; D gene uncertain. The CDR3 length is 13 residues. CDR1 is LGHNA and CDR2 is YNFKEQ in the germline V gene. V was trimmed by 8 bases and J by 4 bases, leaving 11 bases between them. The CDR3 nucleotides are TGTGCCAGCGCCCCCACGATTAATGAAAAACTGTTTTTT. It codes for CASAPTINEKLFF.

This clonotype was seen a handful of times. This chain links TRBV25-1 with TRBJ2-7; 9 positions match TRBD1. The germline CDR1 and CDR2 sequences are MGHDK and SYGVNS. V lost 3 bases and J lost 1; bases outside the gene matches: 4. This CDR3 is built from 15 residues. CDR3 nucleotide sequence: TGTGCCAGCAGTGACACCGGGACAGGGTCCTACGAGCAGTACTTC. Translated, it gives CASSDTGTGSYEQYF.

This clonotype was recorded many times. V gene TRBV7-2 combines with J gene TRBJ2-1; D remains unclear. Trimming pared 3 bases from V and 4 bases from J, leaving 1 base between. Per the germline V gene, CDR1 is SGHTA and CDR2 is FQGNSA. The CDR3 extends over 11 amino acids. For the CDR3, the DNA is TGTGCCAGCAGCTTTTACAATGAGCAGTTCTTC. It codes for CASSFYNEQFF.

The gene calls are TRBV5-1 and TRBJ2-1; 9 bases fit TRBD1. The ends lost 4 bases at V and 3 bases at J; junction bases unmatched: 5. The germline gives CDR1 SGHRS, CDR2 YFSETQ. The CDR3 length is 15 residues. CDR3 sequence: CASSIGDRVYNEQFF. The CDR3 nucleotides are TGCGCCAGCAGCATCGGGGACAGGGTCTACAATGAGCAGTTCTTC.

The V gene is TRBV25-1, the J gene TRBJ2-3; possibly TRBD2 for D (5 bases). Trimming took 2 bases from V and 3 from J, leaving 12 bases between them. The CDR3 consists of 15 residues. Germline CDR1 MGHDK, CDR2 SYGVNS. The CDR3 protein is CASSEARGLTDTQYF. CDR3 DNA: TGTGCCAGCAGTGAAGCCCGGGGTCTAACAGATACGCAGTATTTT.

The CDR3 DNA is TGTGCCATCAGTGTCGGCGGGGACTGGACTGAAGCTTTCTTT. Translating gives CAISVGGDWTEAFF. The chain couples TRBV10-3 to TRBJ1-1; possible D gene TRBD1, 5 bases. The length of the CDR3 is 14 residues. The germline V and J ends were trimmed by 4 bases and 5 bases, with 14 bases remaining between them. Germline CDR1 is ENHRY and CDR2 is SYGVKD.

This clonotype was seen a handful of times. The chain employs TRBV29-1 and TRBJ2-3; 7 bases are shared with TRBD2. The ends lost 3 bases at V and 0 bases at J; junction bases unmatched: 9. Germline loops: CDR1 SQVTM, CDR2 ANQGSEA. There are 16 residues in the CDR3. The CDR3 protein is CSVDPASGTSTDTQYF. As DNA, the CDR3 is TGCAGCGTTGACCCGGCTAGCGGCACAAGCACAGATACGCAGTATTTT.

The chain employs TRBV6-6 and TRBJ1-4; D not resolved. V lost 3 bases to trimming and J lost 6 bases, with 14 bases between them. The CDR3 is 15 amino acids. Germline V gene data show CDR1 as MNHNY and CDR2 as SVGAGI (reference sequence). The CDR3 here is CASSYPAAGDEKLFF. The CDR3 DNA follows: TGTGCCAGCAGTTATCCGGCCGCTGGGGATGAAAAACTGTTTTTT.

The chain couples TRBV28 to TRBJ2-1, with D tentatively TRBD1 or TRBD2 (6 bases each). Deletions cut 5 bases from V and 5 bases from J, with 13 bases between. This CDR3 is built from 14 residues. CDR1 is MDHEN, CDR2 SYDVKM, per germline. This chain's CDR3 is CASSARGQDNEQFF. The CDR3 region has the DNA TGTGCCAGCAGTGCGCGGGGACAAGACAATGAGCAGTTCTTC.

The chain uses TRBV20-1 and TRBJ1-6; 7 nucleotides line up with TRBD1. The V gene's germline CDR1 is DFQATT and CDR2 SNEGSKA (reference sequence). CDR3 length equals 14 residues. Trimming at V came to 0 bases and at J to 9 bases, leaving 5 bases not matched to a gene. The CDR3 nucleotides read TGCAGTGCTAGAGAGGTCAGGGACAGTTCACCCCTCCACTTT. Amino acid sequence: CSAREVRDSSPLHF.

This chain joins TRBV27 and TRBJ2-3; TRBD2 is a possible D gene (6 bases). This CDR3 contains 15 residues. V shed 3 bases and J shed 6 bases, with 16 bases lying between them. CDR1 and CDR2 from the germline V gene are MNHEY and SMNVEV (reference sequence). CDR3 sequence: CASSLVGGPWDTQYF. CDR3 nucleotide sequence: TGTGCCAGCAGTTTGGTGGGAGGACCTTGGGATACGCAGTATTTT.

The J gene is TRBJ2-5, the V gene TRBV5-1, with D possibly matching TRBD1 (5 bases). V lost 4 bases, J lost 0 bases, and 16 bases lay in between. Germline V CDR1 and CDR2: SGHRS, YFSETQ. The CDR3 spans 16 residues. As DNA, the CDR3 is TGCGCCAGCAGCCCTCAGCCGGCAGGGAACCAAGAGACCCAGTACTTC. Amino acid sequence: CASSPQPAGNQETQYF.

V and J are TRBV6-1 and TRBJ2-3; TRBD1 might be the D (5 bases). This CDR3 has 21 residues. The V and J ends lost 5 bases and 4 bases respectively, with 34 bases between them. The germline V gene encodes CDR1 MNHNS and CDR2 SASEGT. DNA for the CDR3: TGTGCCAGCAGTCCCGCCGTCCCCGACCGGGCCATAGTTGGGGCGGCAGATACGCAGTATTTT. It codes for CASSPAVPDRAIVGAADTQYF.

Turning to this clonotype: A read error may be the cause here, since a much bigger clone is one base away. The V and J genes are TRBV12-3 or TRBV12-4 and TRBJ2-1, with 10 bases lining up with TRBD2. This CDR3 has 15 residues. Germline trimming cut 1 base from V and 11 bases from J; bases unmatched to any gene: 8. The CDR3 is CASSLGLAGENKQFF. The CDR3 nucleotides are TGTGCCAGCAGTTTAGGGCTAGCGGGAGAGAATAAGCAGTTCTTC.

J is TRBJ2-1 and V is TRBV15; D tentatively fits TRBD1 or TRBD2 (5 bases each). The germline V gene has CDR1 LNHNV and CDR2 YYDKDF (reference sequence). V was pared by 0 bases and J by 2 bases, with 17 bases between. There are 18 residues in the CDR3. CDR3 bases: TGTGCCACCAGCAGAGATAGGTCATCCGGGACGACCTACAATGAGCAGTTCTTC. It encodes CATSRDRSSGTTYNEQFF.

There are a few counts of this clonotype. The J gene is TRBJ1-4, the V gene TRBV7-9; 8 positions agree with TRBD1. The CDR3 consists of 16 residues. The trim removed 5 bases at V and 7 bases at J, leaving 12 bases unmatched. CDR1 is SEHNR and CDR2 is FQNEAQ in the germline V gene (reference sequence). CDR3 in amino acids: CASSNRAQGAGEKLFF. The CDR3 DNA reads as TGTGCCAGCAGCAACCGAGCCCAGGGGGCGGGTGAAAAACTGTTTTTT.

This clonotype was seen a few times. This sequence joins TRBV2 and TRBJ2-5; TRBD2 matches 12 bases. The CDR3 is 16 amino acids. CDR1 is SNHLY and CDR2 is FYNNEI in the germline V gene. Trimming removed 4 bases from V and 5 bases from J; junction bases left unmatched: 8. CDR3 in DNA: TGTGCCAGCAGTGCACTAGCGGGAGGATTTGGGGAGACCCAGTACTTC. Its translation: CASSALAGGFGETQYF.

In nucleotides, the CDR3 is TGTGCCAGCAGCGGCCCCTCGGCCAATGAGCAGTACTTC. Amino acid sequence: CASSGPSANEQYF. This rearrangement joins TRBV9 to TRBJ2-5; D is ambiguous. Germline V CDR1 and CDR2: SGDLS, YYNGEE. The length of the CDR3 is 13 residues. The germline V and J ends were trimmed by 3 bases and 11 bases, with 17 bases remaining between them.

The chain recombines TRBV29-1 with TRBJ1-2; possibly TRBD1 for D (5 bases). CDR3 length equals 13 residues. Looked up from germline, CDR1 is SQVTM and CDR2 is ANQGSEA. V was pared by 5 bases and J by 8 bases, with 18 bases between. This chain's CDR3 is CSVPGPKGEGYTF. CDR3 DNA: TGCAGCGTTCCGGGTCCCAAAGGGGAAGGCTACACCTTC.

The chain recombines TRBV18 with TRBJ2-3; D gene unclear. V gave up 1 base and J gave up 0 bases, with 5 bases separating them. The CDR3 has 14 amino acids. The V gene's germline CDR1 is KGHSH and CDR2 LQKENI. Written as DNA, the CDR3 is TGTGCCAGCTCACCACTACCCAGCACAGATACGCAGTATTTT. This translates into CASSPLPSTDTQYF.